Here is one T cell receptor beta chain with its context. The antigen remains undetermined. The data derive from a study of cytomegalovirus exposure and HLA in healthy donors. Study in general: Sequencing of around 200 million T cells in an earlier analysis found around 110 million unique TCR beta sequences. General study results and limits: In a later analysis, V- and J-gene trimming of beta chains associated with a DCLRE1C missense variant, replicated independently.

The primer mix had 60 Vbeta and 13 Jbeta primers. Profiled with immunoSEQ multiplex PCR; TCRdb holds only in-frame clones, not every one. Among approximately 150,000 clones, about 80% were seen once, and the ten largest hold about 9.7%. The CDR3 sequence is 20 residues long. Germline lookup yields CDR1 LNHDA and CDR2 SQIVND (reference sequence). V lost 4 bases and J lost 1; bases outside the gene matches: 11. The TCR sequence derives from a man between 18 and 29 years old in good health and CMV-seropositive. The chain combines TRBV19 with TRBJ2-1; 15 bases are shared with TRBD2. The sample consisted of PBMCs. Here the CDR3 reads CASSNPEGTSGRLSYNEQFF. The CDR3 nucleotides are TGTGCCAGTAGTAATCCGGAGGGGACTAGCGGGAGGTTGTCCTACAATGAGCAGTTCTTC.